This T cell receptor (beta chain) came from a study of blood T cell repertoires in COVID-19. Study as a whole: Sites in the United States, Italy and Spain provided acute and convalescent COVID-19 samples.

Germline CDR1 is SGHAT and CDR2 is FQNNGV. The V end was cut by 0 bases, the J end by 7 bases, with 13 bases between. This CDR3 region has 15 residues. Measured with immunoSEQ multiplex PCR; TCRdb has only the in-frame clones, and not every one. The sample has some 66,000 clones; 65% to 90% are singletons. This clone was found a few times. The sequenced material came from peripheral blood. J is TRBJ1-5 and V is TRBV11-2; D gene ambiguous. This receptor was identified in a man aged 60 to 69 with acute or convalescent COVID-19. The CDR3 DNA reads as TGTGCCAGCAGCTTAGATGGCGCAGCGCGCCAGCCCCAGCATTTT. Translating it yields CASSLDGAARQPQHF.